Listed here are 12 T cell receptor beta chains from one sample, sequenced in a study of cytomegalovirus exposure and HLA in healthy donors. The PCR was carried out with 60 Vbeta primers and 13 Jbeta primers. Sequencing was performed with immunoSEQ multiplex PCR; in TCRdb, only in-frame clones are kept and a portion is missing. The sample lists some 180,000 clones, more than 75% seen once, with 2% to 2.5% in the top ten. Sequenced: PBMCs. The receptors here all came from a woman in her twenties or thirties in good health and CMV-seropositive.

The chain joins TRBV6-5 to TRBJ2-1, with a tentative D call TRBD2 (7 bases). CDR1 MNHEY and CDR2 SVGAGI come from the germline V gene. V was trimmed by 7 bases and J by 3 bases, leaving 10 bases between them. CDR3 length: 13 residues. The CDR3 region is CASNRGGYNEQFF. CDR3 DNA: TGTGCCAGCAATAGGGGGGGCTACAATGAGCAGTTCTTC.

This chain links TRBV19 with TRBJ2-1; weak D call: TRBD2 (6 bases). Germline V gives CDR1 LNHDA, CDR2 SQIVND (reference sequence). Trimming took 5 bases from V and 1 from J, leaving 6 bases between them. The CDR3 is 13 residues long. CDR3 in amino acids: CASSAGSYNEQFF. Here the CDR3 DNA reads TGTGCCAGTAGTGCGGGGTCCTACAATGAGCAGTTCTTC. Filled out from reference TRBV19 and TRBJ2-1, the complete variable domain reads DGGITQSPKYLFRKEGQNVTLSCEQNLNHDAMYWYRQDPGQGLRLIYYSQIVNDFQKGDIAEGYSVSREKKESFPLTVTSAQKNPTAFYLCASSAGSYNEQFFGPGTRLTVL.

The chain links TRBV2 to TRBJ1-5; 8 nucleotides line up with TRBD1. Looked up from germline, CDR1 is SNHLY and CDR2 is FYNNEI. This CDR3 is 15 amino acids long. J gave up 1 base and V 7 bases, and 6 bases lay outside the gene matches. The CDR3 loop is CASTRTGQSNQPQHF. The CDR3 nucleotides are TGTGCCAGCACCCGGACAGGGCAAAGCAATCAGCCCCAGCATTTT.

The chain has TRBV11-2 and TRBJ1-3, with D maybe TRBD1 (5 bases). Trimming stripped 3 bases from V and 2 bases from J, with 11 bases between. Germline assignment: CDR1 SGHAT and CDR2 FQNNGV. The length of the CDR3 is 15 residues. DNA of the CDR3: TGTGCCAGCAGCTTGAAGGGGTTTACTGGAAACACCATATATTTT. This gives the protein CASSLKGFTGNTIYF.

As concerns this clone: The same CDR3 arises from other DNA sequences in this sample as well. This chain links TRBV19 with TRBJ1-5; D is possibly TRBD1 (5 bases). The germline V and J ends were trimmed by 4 bases and 2 bases, with 15 bases remaining between them. This CDR3 is 16 amino acids long. Germline loops: CDR1 LNHDA, CDR2 SQIVND (reference sequence). The CDR3 DNA reads TGTGCCAGTAGTAGCACGGGGGGGGTAGGCAATCAGCCCCAGCATTTT. Its translation: CASSSTGGVGNQPQHF.

The chain couples TRBV5-1 to TRBJ2-3, with D possibly being TRBD1 (6 bases). The germline gives CDR1 SGHRS, CDR2 YFSETQ. This CDR3 spans 14 amino acids. V was clipped by 4 bases and J by 4 bases, with 13 bases between them. For the CDR3, the DNA is TGCGCCAGCAGCAAGGACAGTAAGCCAGATACGCAGTATTTT. The encoded protein is CASSKDSKPDTQYF.

The chain carries TRBV7-8 and TRBJ2-5, with TRBD2 identical over 10 bases. The CDR3 extends over 19 amino acids. Looked up from germline, CDR1 is SGHVS and CDR2 is FQNEAQ. J was trimmed by 3 bases and V by 1 base; bases with no gene match: 14. The CDR3 DNA follows: TGTGCCAGCAGCTTAGGTCTCCTTTGGGGAGCGGGGGGGAAAGAGACCCAGTACTTC. Amino acids: CASSLGLLWGAGGKETQYF.

V is TRBV5-1 and J is TRBJ2-1; 7 bases are shared with TRBD2. The CDR3 is made up of 13 amino acids. Germline CDR1 and CDR2: SGHRS and YFSETQ. Germline trimming cut 6 bases from V and 6 bases from J; bases unmatched to any gene: 6. CDR3 DNA sequence: TGCGCCAGCAAAGCGGGGCAGGGCAATGAGCAGTTCTTC. Protein sequence: CASKAGQGNEQFF.

The chain uses TRBV6-5 and TRBJ2-3; 8 bases align to TRBD2. The germline V gene encodes CDR1 MNHEY and CDR2 SVGAGI. This CDR3 is built from 14 residues. The ends lost 0 bases at V and 5 bases at J; junction bases unmatched: 1. The CDR3 spells CASSYSRGGDTQYF. CDR3 sequence (DNA): TGTGCCAGCAGTTACTCCCGGGGGGGAGATACGCAGTATTTT.

This clone is a singleton in its sample. The V and J genes are TRBV15 and TRBJ2-3; 7 bases agree with TRBD1. CDR1 is LNHNV and CDR2 is YYDKDF in the germline V gene (reference sequence). The V gene end was trimmed by 5 bases and the J gene end by 11 bases; junction bases not matched to a gene: 13. The CDR3 extends over 14 amino acids. CDR3 loop: CATSGSHRGRRQYF. As DNA, the CDR3 is TGTGCCACCAGCGGTTCCCACAGGGGACGGAGGCAGTATTTT.

This chain links TRBV4-3 with TRBJ2-1; 12 bases fit TRBD2. Germline V gene lookup returns CDR1 LGHNA and CDR2 YSLEER. V dropped 0 bases and J dropped 2; count of bases not matched to a gene: 5. CDR3 length: 18 residues. In DNA, the CDR3 is TGCGCCAGCAGCCAAGAGGCGCTAGCGGGGGGGCCCTACAATGAGCAGTTCTTC. This codes for CASSQEALAGGPYNEQFF.

This sequence joins TRBV2 and TRBJ2-3; weak D call: TRBD2 (5 bases). The V gene's germline CDR1 is SNHLY and CDR2 FYNNEI. The CDR3 length is 14 residues. Trimming shortened V by 3 bases and J by 4 bases, and 11 bases separated the two germline ends. In nucleotides, the CDR3 is TGTGCCAGCAGTGAGGTAGCGAGATCAGATACGCAGTATTTT. Protein: CASSEVARSDTQYF.